The source of this T cell receptor (beta chain) is a study of T cell responses to AZD1222 COVID-19 vaccine. Findings and caveats of the study: AZD1222 recipients seropositive at baseline numbered only 5 to 7. Most donors were white British, females outnumbered males, and clonal diversity was possibly underestimated. When two AZD1222 doses had been given, Spike-specific TCR breadth and depth rose.

Assay: immunoSEQ multiplex PCR; the TCRdb copy retains only in-frame clones and omits some. The table lists about 66,000 clones, 75% to 95% of them singletons. This clone was picked up one time. Its specificity is unknown. The sample consisted of peripheral blood, taken 28 days after the second dose of the MenACWY control vaccine. The sequence derives from an adult who received the MenACWY meningococcal vaccine as a control.

In DNA, the CDR3 is TGTGCCAGCAGTTCCCGGGACAGCCTTAACTATGGCTACACCTTC. This translates into CASSSRDSLNYGYTF. The chain carries TRBV28 and TRBJ1-2, with 7 bases fitting TRBD1. Germline assignment: CDR1 MDHEN and CDR2 SYDVKM. This CDR3 is built from 15 residues. J lost 1 base, V lost 4 bases, and 6 bases had no gene match.